This T cell receptor beta chain was recorded in a study of blood T cell repertoires in COVID-19. The J segment lost 6 bases and the V segment lost 3 bases, leaving 6 bases of the junction unmatched. The CDR3 totals 15 residues. CDR1 and CDR2 (germline): KGHSH, LQKENI. Produced via immunoSEQ multiplex PCR; TCRdb's table is partial and in-frame only. This table has approximately 91,000 clones, 75% to 85% appearing once. The clonotype was recovered from a woman older than 75 with acute or convalescent COVID-19. This chain links TRBV18 with TRBJ2-1; 9 bases agree with TRBD1. Sequencing was done on a sample of peripheral blood. The CDR3 DNA is TGTGCCAGCTCACCCACAGGGGGCGAAATCAATGAGCAGTTCTTC. It translates to CASSPTGGEINEQFF.